This TCR beta chain stems from a study of naive and memory T cell subsets. Study observations and caveats: From naive to CM, EM and EMRA, diversity decreased and Gini increased. Especially in CD8 cells, naive repertoires contained a few larger clonotypes, possibly CD45RA-re-expressing memory cells.

Two oligonucleotides, mixed equimolar, formed the beta constant-region primer covering TRBC1 and TRBC2. Four rounds of PCR amplified the ligated cDNA using nested alpha and beta constant-region primers plus SP2. TCRdb itself ran the UMI-ligation and nested PCR reads through MiXCR, one entry per CDR3 protein. This table holds about 90,000 distinct CDR3 sequences, about 10% found once. On this clonotype itself: Its specificity is not known.

The CDR3 contains 16 residues. The germline V gene encodes CDR1 SGHRS and CDR2 YFSETQ. Germline trimming cut 4 bases from V and 7 bases from J; bases unmatched to any gene: 10. From the second PCR step, alpha and beta chains were amplified apart. CD4 T cells were positively selected, then CD8 T cells from the CD4-negative fraction. This sequence joins TRBV5-1 and TRBJ1-6; 8 nucleotides agree with TRBD1. Sample: naive CD4+ T cells from blood. This clonotype was sampled from a human donor in good health. CDR3 protein: CASSHITGTGNSPLHF. As DNA, the CDR3 is TGCGCCAGCAGCCACATTACCGGGACAGGAAATTCACCCCTCCACTTT.